Below, 30 T cell receptor beta chains from the same sample are listed, as sequenced in a study of T cell responses to AZD1222 COVID-19 vaccine (dated by TCRdb to the early 2020s). Preparation of the library involved the immunoSEQ multiplex PCR assay. TCRdb provides this immuneACCESS table in a form limited to in-frame rearrangements. Some clones are lacking; in checked studies, under half of them reflect an unresolved V gene, and why the rest are absent is not known. Across this sample there are 150,000 to 200,000 clones, with approximately 93% seen only once. Around 1% of the sample belongs to the ten largest clones. Interpreted using the paper, the time point label stands for: about 28 days (+/-7) after the second vaccine dose. The sample was peripheral blood, taken 28 days after the second AZD1222 dose. Every receptor here comes from an adult who received the AZD1222 COVID-19 vaccine.

CDR3 sequence (DNA): TGTGCCAGCAGTGGAGAAAGGCATAATTCACCCCTCCACTTT. Encoded protein: CASSGERHNSPLHF. The V and J genes are TRBV28 and TRBJ1-6, with D unresolved. From germline, CDR1 is MDHEN and CDR2 SYDVKM. The CDR3 spans 14 residues. Trimming took 5 bases from V and 5 from J, leaving 10 bases between them.

CDR3 sequence: CASSTASNTEAFF. The CDR3 DNA is TGTGCCAGCTCAACGGCTTCGAACACTGAAGCTTTCTTT. The chain carries TRBV18 and TRBJ1-1; D is ambiguous. Germline CDR1 is KGHSH and CDR2 is LQKENI. The CDR3 extends over 13 amino acids. Deletions cut 5 bases from V and 1 base from J, with 8 bases between.

The V call is TRBV28, the J call TRBJ2-2; a weak D match, TRBD2 (6 bases). Germline V gene data show CDR1 as MDHEN and CDR2 as SYDVKM. With 7 bases removed from V and 7 bases from J, the gap between germline ends came to 16 bases. The CDR3 contains 14 residues. This chain's CDR3 is CASTTAGKVGELFF. CDR3 bases: TGTGCCAGCACTACCGCGGGGAAAGTCGGGGAGCTGTTTTTT.

This clone was detected a few times. The chain carries TRBV30 and TRBJ1-3, with 9 nucleotides matching TRBD1. J gave up 0 bases and V 4 bases, and 7 bases lay outside the gene matches. The CDR3 contains 16 residues. The V gene's germline CDR1 is GTSNPN and CDR2 SVGIG (reference sequence). The CDR3 region is CAWTPGQGSSGNTIYF. The CDR3 bases are TGTGCCTGGACGCCGGGACAGGGCAGCTCTGGAAACACCATATATTTT.

The chain uses TRBV12-2 and TRBJ2-1; the tabulated D call, TRBD2, remains unverified against the DNA. TRBV12-2 is assigned pseudogene status. The CDR3 has 17 amino acids. The CDR3 sequence is CASRRPPPGSSYNEQFF. CDR3 DNA: TGTGCAAGTCGCCGACCCCCTCCGGGGAGCTCCTACAATGAGCAGTTCTTC.

The chain couples TRBV5-1 to TRBJ2-7; D gene uncertain. Trimming left V 2 bases short and J 3 bases short, with 12 bases between. Germline V gene data show CDR1 as SGHRS and CDR2 as YFSETQ. The CDR3 is made up of 14 amino acids. CDR3 region: CASSLTTDDYEQYF. The CDR3, as DNA: TGCGCCAGCAGCTTAACGACGGACGACTACGAGCAGTACTTC.

The chain links TRBV11-2 to TRBJ2-5, with 12 bases fitting TRBD2. Trimming took 5 bases from V and 1 from J; bases not matched to a gene: 11. The CDR3 totals 18 residues. Germline V gene lookup returns CDR1 SGHAT and CDR2 FQNNGV. Here the CDR3 DNA reads TGTGCCAGCAGCCACCGGAGATCGACTAGCGGGAGCCAAGAGACCCAGTACTTC. Translation: CASSHRRSTSGSQETQYF.

This clone was seen ten or more times. The rearrangement uses TRBV25-1 and TRBJ2-2; possible D gene TRBD2, 6 bases. Trimming took off 4 bases at V and 4 bases at J, with 13 bases between the two ends. The CDR3 runs to 15 residues. Germline loops: CDR1 MGHDK, CDR2 SYGVNS. As DNA, the CDR3 is TGTGCCAGCAGTGCCTCCGGGACTCTCACCGGGGAGCTGTTTTTT. It translates to CASSASGTLTGELFF.

The J gene is TRBJ2-3, the V gene TRBV7-3; tentatively, D is TRBD2 (5 bases). V lost 5 bases to trimming and J lost 0 bases, with 15 bases between them. The CDR3 spans 16 residues. The germline V gene has CDR1 SGHTA and CDR2 FQGTGA. CDR3 region: CASSRSADPSTDTQYF. Written as DNA, the CDR3 is TGTGCCAGCAGCCGCTCAGCGGACCCTAGCACAGATACGCAGTATTTT.

This sequence joins TRBV27 and TRBJ1-1; D is ambiguous. V was shortened by 6 bases and J by 3 bases, with 8 bases between the two germline ends. The germline V gene has CDR1 MNHEY and CDR2 SMNVEV (reference sequence). This CDR3 contains 12 residues. The CDR3: CASSHADTEAFF. CDR3 coding DNA: TGTGCCAGCAGCCACGCAGACACTGAAGCTTTCTTT.

The CDR3 nucleotides are TGTGCCAGCTCACCGCCCGGACAGGGCTCCCAACAGCCCCAGCATTTT. Residues: CASSPPGQGSQQPQHF. The chain recombines TRBV18 with TRBJ1-5; TRBD1 matches at 8 bases. The CDR3 sequence is 16 residues long. The germline V gene encodes CDR1 KGHSH and CDR2 LQKENI. The V and J ends lost 3 bases and 7 bases, in that order; junction bases with no gene match: 11.

Only one count was recorded for this clone. J is TRBJ2-3 and V is TRBV29-1; D could derive from TRBD1 or TRBD2 (7 bases each). Trimming took off 8 bases at V and 0 bases at J, with 18 bases between the two ends. CDR1 is SQVTM and CDR2 is ANQGSEA in the germline V gene. The CDR3 is made up of 15 amino acids. In nucleotides, the CDR3 is TGCAGCTCCAGTGGCAGGGGGGGAAGCACAGATACGCAGTATTTT. This codes for CSSSGRGGSTDTQYF.

Here the CDR3 reads CASWGKGWTEAFF. CDR3 DNA sequence: TGTGCCAGTTGGGGGAAGGGATGGACTGAAGCTTTCTTT. This rearrangement joins TRBV19 to TRBJ1-1; D perhaps matches TRBD1 (5 bases). V lost 8 bases to trimming and J lost 5 bases, with 15 bases between them. There are 13 residues in the CDR3. Germline V gene lookup returns CDR1 LNHDA and CDR2 SQIVND (reference sequence).

The chain recombines TRBV4-1 with TRBJ2-2; D gene uncertain. The CDR3 extends over 14 amino acids. The germline V and J ends were trimmed by 1 base and 6 bases, with 9 bases remaining between them. Per the germline V gene, CDR1 is MGHRA and CDR2 is YSYEKL. CDR3 sequence (DNA): TGCGCCAGCAGCCAAGGACCCGGTCCCGGGGAGCTGTTTTTT. This gives the protein CASSQGPGPGELFF.

The rearrangement joins TRBV10-3 to TRBJ2-3, with TRBD2 identical over 11 bases. CDR1 is ENHRY and CDR2 is SYGVKD in the germline V gene. V lost 5 bases and J lost 0; bases outside the gene matches: 4. The CDR3 has 16 residues. The CDR3 here is CAISTSGGQSTDTQYF. The DNA for the CDR3 is TGTGCCATCAGTACTAGCGGGGGCCAGAGCACAGATACGCAGTATTTT.

The chain carries TRBV6-1 and TRBJ2-3; TRBD1 is a possible D gene (5 bases). This CDR3 is 18 amino acids long. Trimming cost V 0 bases and J 1 base, with 17 bases left between them. Per the germline V gene, CDR1 is MNHNS and CDR2 is SASEGT. CDR3 in amino acids: CASSEASGTGSRTDTQYF. CDR3 in DNA: TGTGCCAGCAGTGAAGCGTCAGGTACAGGTTCCCGCACAGATACGCAGTATTTT.

The chain carries TRBV6-5 and TRBJ1-1; D not certain. V was cut by 0 bases and J by 3 bases, with 8 bases left in between. Germline CDR1 is MNHEY and CDR2 is SVGAGI. The CDR3 loop spans 14 amino acids. CDR3 protein: CASSYSAGDTEAFF. CDR3 in DNA: TGTGCCAGCAGTTACTCCGCTGGAGACACTGAAGCTTTCTTT.

This clone was seen once. This chain links TRBV28 with TRBJ1-2; 7 nucleotides agree with TRBD1. Germline lookup yields CDR1 MDHEN and CDR2 SYDVKM. The CDR3 contains 14 residues. V shed 6 bases and J 4 bases; nucleotides not matched to a gene: 8. The CDR3 sequence: CASRARDSLYGYTF. The CDR3 coding sequence is TGTGCCAGCAGGGCCCGGGACAGCCTCTATGGCTACACCTTC.

This chain uses TRBV21-1 with TRBJ1-4. TRBV21-1 is recorded as a pseudogene. The CDR3 has 16 residues. The CDR3 region is CASSARDWGANEKLFF. The CDR3 DNA sequence: TGTGCCAGCAGCGCGAGAGATTGGGGGGCTAATGAAAAACTGTTTTTT.

V usage is TRBV7-2 and J usage is TRBJ1-2, with D maybe TRBD1 (6 bases). V dropped 2 bases and J dropped 7 bases, with 14 bases sitting between them. The CDR3 runs 14 residues. CDR1 and CDR2 from the germline V gene are SGHTA and FQGNSA. This chain's CDR3 is CASSLLGGLVGYTF. In nucleotides, the CDR3 is TGTGCCAGCAGCTTACTGGGGGGCTTAGTTGGCTACACCTTC.

The rearrangement joins TRBV3-1 (or the pseudogene TRBV3-2) to TRBJ1-3; 9 nucleotides align to TRBD1. V lost 5 bases and J lost 0; bases outside the gene matches: 5. The CDR3 consists of 16 residues. Looked up from germline, CDR1 is LGHDT and CDR2 is YNNKEL (reference sequence). The CDR3 sequence: CASSGTTGGSGNTIYF. CDR3 bases: TGTGCCAGCAGCGGAACGACAGGGGGCTCTGGAAACACCATATATTTT.

The gene calls are TRBV4-1 and TRBJ1-4, with 7 nucleotides matching TRBD1. Germline values: CDR1 MGHRA, CDR2 YSYEKL. The CDR3 length is 16 residues. The junction had 10 bases not matched to a gene; V was cut back by 4 bases and J by 5 bases. The CDR3 loop is CASSRVGTAINEKLFF. CDR3 nucleotide sequence: TGCGCCAGCAGCCGAGTAGGGACAGCGATCAATGAAAAACTGTTTTTT.

V usage is TRBV6-1 and J usage is TRBJ2-7; the D is unclear. Germline CDR1 and CDR2: MNHNS and SASEGT. The CDR3 has 15 residues. Between the trimmed V and J ends, which lost 3 bases and 0 bases, there was a span of 12 bases. DNA for the CDR3: TGTGCCAGCAGTGAGTGGAGTCCCCACTCCTACGAGCAGTACTTC. It encodes CASSEWSPHSYEQYF.

The chain links TRBV3-1 (or the pseudogene TRBV3-2) to TRBJ2-3; D is undetermined. Trimming took off 1 base at V and 3 bases at J, with 8 bases between the two ends. CDR1 is LGHDT and CDR2 is YNNKEL in the germline V gene (reference sequence). CDR3 length equals 14 residues. The CDR3 loop is CASSQGPQTDTQYF. CDR3 DNA: TGTGCCAGCAGCCAAGGTCCGCAAACAGATACGCAGTATTTT.

V is TRBV18 and J is TRBJ1-1; TRBD1 matches at 10 bases. Unmatched junction bases numbered 4, after V lost 3 bases and J lost 0 bases. In germline, CDR1 is KGHSH, CDR2 LQKENI. The CDR3 spans 16 residues. CDR3 nucleotide sequence: TGTGCCAGCTCACCTTCGACAGGGGGCGTGAACACTGAAGCTTTCTTT. Amino acids: CASSPSTGGVNTEAFF.

This sequence joins TRBV5-1 and TRBJ2-1; possibly TRBD1 or TRBD2 for D (5 bases each). The CDR3 contains 14 residues. Looked up from germline, CDR1 is SGHRS and CDR2 is YFSETQ. Trimming stripped 4 bases from V and 8 bases from J, with 16 bases between. In DNA form, the CDR3 reads TGCGCCAGCAGCGGGACGAGGGAATACGATGAGCAGTTCTTC. Its protein is CASSGTREYDEQFF.

CDR3 region: CAWSVGGAYTDTQYF. CDR3 sequence (DNA): TGTGCCTGGAGTGTTGGGGGGGCCTACACAGATACGCAGTATTTT. J is TRBJ2-3 and V is TRBV30, with D perhaps TRBD2 (7 bases). V shed 0 bases and J shed 2 bases, with 12 bases lying between them. CDR1 is GTSNPN, CDR2 SVGIG, per germline (reference sequence). The CDR3 is 15 amino acids.

CDR3 nucleotide sequence: TGTGCCAGCAGTTGGACAGTTAGCAATCAGCCCCAGCATTTT. Residues: CASSWTVSNQPQHF. This chain connects TRBV28 to TRBJ1-5; tentative D call: TRBD1 (6 bases). The germline V gene encodes CDR1 MDHEN and CDR2 SYDVKM. The germline V and J ends were trimmed by 4 bases and 0 bases, with 7 bases remaining between them. The CDR3 consists of 14 residues.

The sample holds one count of this clone. V is TRBV4-1 and J is TRBJ1-2; 7 bases map to TRBD1. Per the germline V gene, CDR1 is MGHRA and CDR2 is YSYEKL. Trimming cost V 1 base and J 4 bases; bases outside gene matches: 6. This CDR3 is built from 15 residues. CDR3 bases: TGCGCCAGCAGCCAAGGACAGGGAGGTAGCTATGGCTACACCTTC. Translation gives CASSQGQGGSYGYTF.

The J gene is TRBJ1-2, the V gene TRBV19; the D gene is possibly TRBD1 (6 bases). Germline CDR1 and CDR2: LNHDA and SQIVND (reference sequence). This CDR3 has 17 residues. Deletions cut 5 bases from V and 4 bases from J, with 23 bases between. The CDR3, as DNA: TGTGCCAGTAGTCCTCGGGGGGCCAGGCAGGAACTCTATGGCTACACCTTC. Translated: CASSPRGARQELYGYTF. Together with reference TRBV19 and TRBJ1-2, the CDR3 gives the full variable domain: DGGITQSPKYLFRKEGQNVTLSCEQNLNHDAMYWYRQDPGQGLRLIYYSQIVNDFQKGDIAEGYSVSREKKESFPLTVTSAQKNPTAFYLCASSPRGARQELYGYTFGSGTRLTVV.